This T cell receptor (beta chain) was sequenced in a study of metastatic and nonmetastatic thyroid tumors. At the level of the study: The authors compared repertoires across blood and tumor or nodule tissue from malignant and benign thyroid patients.

The CDR3 extends over 13 amino acids. V shed 5 bases, J shed 4 bases, and the junction held 4 bases outside the gene matches. Germline-derived CDR1 and CDR2 are MNHEY and SMNVEV (reference sequence). TCRdb used MiXCR to call clones anew from the PCR reads. The sample holds roughly 7,800 clones, 28% seen once. A word on this clone: The same CDR3 also results from other DNA sequences found in this sample.

Among the patients, none had received any treatment before thyroid surgery. The chain links TRBV27 to TRBJ1-1; 7 nucleotides match TRBD1. Sequencing input: tumor tissue. This sequence was found in a male donor with papillary thyroid cancer or a benign thyroid nodule (not recorded which). Some clones in this sample may be carry-over from other donors' samples. DNA for the CDR3: TGTGCCAGCAGTCTGACAGGGAGCACTGAAGCTTTCTTT. This encodes CASSLTGSTEAFF.